These 28 T cell receptor beta chains originate from one sample sequenced in a study of CD8 T cells in Susac syndrome. After extraction with the RNeasy kit, roughly 0.5 to 1 ug of the RNA was reverse transcribed using random hexamers. TCRdb fed the immunoSEQ multiplex PCR reads into MiXCR, producing one record per CDR3 protein. The data contain 160,000 or so distinct CDR3 sequences, less than 97% of them singletons. The sample consisted of CD8+ T cells from PBMCs. All receptors come from a human donor with multiple sclerosis.

The genes are TRBV30 and TRBJ2-7, with D uncertain. Per the germline V gene, CDR1 is GTSNPN and CDR2 is SVGIG (reference sequence). Trimming cost V 3 bases and J 7 bases, with 10 bases left between them. The CDR3 has 11 residues. CDR3 sequence (DNA): TGTGCCTGGAGACCCCTTGGAGAGCAGTACTTC. It specifies CAWRPLGEQYF.

The V and J genes are TRBV6-5 and TRBJ2-2; D may be TRBD1 or TRBD2 (5 bases each). This CDR3 is 15 amino acids long. Germline loops: CDR1 MNHEY, CDR2 SVGAGI. V lost 5 bases and J lost 5, with 15 bases in between. CDR3 in DNA: TGTGCCAGCAGTCTACGAGGGGACGGGACCGGGGAGCTGTTTTTT. Translation: CASSLRGDGTGELFF.

The chain carries TRBV13 and TRBJ2-7; weak D call: TRBD1 (5 bases). The germline V gene has CDR1 PRHDT and CDR2 FYEKMQ (reference sequence). Trimming pared 6 bases from V and 0 bases from J, leaving 12 bases between. The CDR3 covers 14 residues. The CDR3 nucleotides read TGTGCCAGCAGTACGACAGAGACCTCCTACGAGCAGTACTTC. Protein sequence: CASSTTETSYEQYF. The full variable domain, completed using reference TRBV13 and TRBJ2-7, is AAGVIQSPRHLIKEKRETATLKCYPIPRHDTVYWYQQGPGQDPQFLISFYEKMQSDKGSIPDRFSAQQFSDYHSELNMSSLELGDSALYFCASSTTETSYEQYFGPGTRLTVT.

The chain has TRBV7-9 and TRBJ1-3, with D possibly being TRBD1 (5 bases). Trimming took off 3 bases at V and 2 bases at J, with 11 bases between the two ends. Per germline, CDR1 SEHNR and CDR2 FQNEAQ (reference sequence). This CDR3 has 15 residues. CDR3 sequence: CASSFLRGAGNTIYF. As DNA, the CDR3 is TGTGCCAGCAGCTTCCTACGAGGGGCTGGAAACACCATATATTTT. Full variable domain (rest looked up from reference TRBV7-9 and TRBJ1-3): DTGVSQNPRHKITKRGQNVTFRCDPISEHNRLYWYRQTLGQGPEFLTYFQNEAQLEKSRLLSDRFSAERPKGSFSTLEIQRTEQGDSAMYLCASSFLRGAGNTIYFGEGSWLTVV.

The CDR3 DNA follows: TGTGCCACCAGCGTAGACGGACAGCTCCAAGAGACCCAGTACTTC. Translating gives CATSVDGQLQETQYF. This chain uses TRBV24-1 with TRBJ2-5, with D possibly TRBD1 on 6 matching bases. The V end was cut by 7 bases, the J end by 1 base, with 15 bases between. CDR3 size: 15 residues. Germline assignment: CDR1 KGHDR and CDR2 SFDVKD.

The chain is built from TRBV27 and TRBJ2-1; D may correspond to TRBD1 or TRBD2 (5 bases each). Germline CDR1 reads MNHEY; CDR2 reads SMNVEV (reference sequence). Between the trimmed V and J ends, which lost 5 bases and 6 bases, there was a span of 20 bases. The CDR3 loop spans 16 amino acids. This chain's CDR3 is CASSPRDPEWVNEQFF. The CDR3 DNA follows: TGTGCCAGCAGTCCAAGGGACCCCGAGTGGGTCAATGAGCAGTTCTTC.

The chain recombines TRBV30 with TRBJ1-2; D remains ambiguous. V was pared by 3 bases and J by 4 bases, with 15 bases between. CDR1 and CDR2 (germline): GTSNPN, SVGIG (reference sequence). The CDR3 has 14 residues. DNA for the CDR3: TGTGCCTGGAGCGCCTTCGAGTTGTCCTATGGCTACACCTTC. Translated: CAWSAFELSYGYTF. Full variable domain (remainder filled in from reference TRBV30 and TRBJ1-2): SQTIHQWPATLVQPVGSPLSLECTVEGTSNPNLYWYRQAAGRGLQLLFYSVGIGQISSEVPQNLSASRPQDRQFILSSKKLLLSDSGFYLCAWSAFELSYGYTFGSGTRLTVV.

The V and J genes are TRBV28 and TRBJ2-5; 13 bases align to TRBD2. Germline V gene data show CDR1 as MDHEN and CDR2 as SYDVKM. V lost 8 bases to trimming and J lost 4 bases; unmatched junction nucleotides: 13. The CDR3 totals 17 residues. CDR3 nucleotides: TGTGCCAGCGCCCTTCCCAGGAGGACTAGCGGGGGAGAGACCCAGTACTTC. The encoded protein is CASALPRRTSGGETQYF.

This sequence joins TRBV20-1 and TRBJ1-5, with a tentative D call TRBD1 (6 bases). Trimming removed 0 bases from V and 2 bases from J, with 17 bases in between. This CDR3 comprises 17 residues. Per the germline V gene, CDR1 is DFQATT and CDR2 is SNEGSKA (reference sequence). The CDR3 here is CSARDPLTGLGNQPQHF. The CDR3 nucleotides read TGCAGTGCTAGAGACCCTTTAACAGGGTTGGGCAATCAGCCCCAGCATTTT.

This clonotype was seen only a few times. The chain recombines TRBV7-9 with TRBJ1-1; D call uncertain. Germline-derived CDR1 and CDR2 are SEHNR and FQNEAQ (reference sequence). This CDR3 region has 11 residues. Deletions cut 9 bases from V and 5 bases from J, with 10 bases between. CDR3 nucleotides: TGTGCCAGTAGCCCCGGGACTGAAGCTTTCTTT. It is translated as CASSPGTEAFF.

This sequence joins TRBV30 and TRBJ1-1; the D is unclear. V shed 5 bases and J shed 4 bases, with 8 bases lying between them. Per the germline V gene, CDR1 is GTSNPN and CDR2 is SVGIG (reference sequence). This CDR3 region has 11 residues. CDR3 protein: CAWHSLTEAFF. CDR3 nucleotide sequence: TGTGCCTGGCACTCTCTCACTGAAGCTTTCTTT. The variable domain in full, with the rest retrieved from reference TRBV30 and TRBJ1-1, is SQTIHQWPATLVQPVGSPLSLECTVEGTSNPNLYWYRQAAGRGLQLLFYSVGIGQISSEVPQNLSASRPQDRQFILSSKKLLLSDSGFYLCAWHSLTEAFFGQGTRLTVV.

The CDR3 region is CASSLVLHEQYF. DNA for the CDR3: TGTGCCAGCAGCTTAGTACTCCACGAGCAGTACTTC. The chain is built from TRBV7-9 and TRBJ2-7; D unclear. Germline CDR1 reads SEHNR; CDR2 reads FQNEAQ (reference sequence). Deletions cut 1 base from V and 5 bases from J, with 6 bases between. CDR3 length: 12 residues.

This clonotype was seen once. The CDR3 loop is CSASHGLQETQYF. The DNA of the CDR3 is TGCAGTGCTAGCCACGGACTCCAAGAGACCCAGTACTTC. The V gene is TRBV20-1, the J gene TRBJ2-5; tentative D call: TRBD2 (5 bases). This CDR3 has 13 amino acids. CDR1 and CDR2 (germline): DFQATT, SNEGSKA (reference sequence). V was trimmed by 3 bases and J by 1 base, leaving 9 bases between them.

The chain couples TRBV11-2 to TRBJ2-7; the D gene is possibly TRBD2 (5 bases). This CDR3 spans 17 amino acids. In germline, CDR1 is SGHAT, CDR2 FQNNGV. V lost 2 bases to trimming and J lost 3 bases, with 20 bases between them. CDR3 sequence reads: CASSLSRRAARFYEQYF. CDR3 sequence (DNA): TGTGCCAGCAGCTTATCACGGCGGGCAGCAAGATTCTACGAGCAGTACTTC.

In DNA, the CDR3 is TGTGCCAGCAGTGTATTAGGGGAGCAGTTCTTC. Translation: CASSVLGEQFF. The chain has TRBV25-1 and TRBJ2-1; no firm D call. Germline V lookup: CDR1 MGHDK, CDR2 SYGVNS. With 4 bases removed from V and 10 bases from J, the gap between germline ends came to 8 bases. The CDR3 extends over 11 amino acids.

The rearrangement uses TRBV5-6 and TRBJ2-7; D gene uncertain. Germline CDR1 is SGHDT and CDR2 is YYEEEE. Between the trimmed V and J ends, which lost 0 bases and 1 base, there was a span of 14 bases. CDR3 length: 16 amino acids. The CDR3 is CASSLGPLVMSYEQYV. The CDR3 region has the DNA TGTGCCAGCAGCTTGGGACCGCTGGTGATGTCCTACGAGCAGTACGTC.

This clonotype was counted a few times. The chain combines TRBV2 with TRBJ1-1; D is uncertain. Trimming took 1 base from V and 0 from J, leaving 3 bases between them. Germline V gene lookup returns CDR1 SNHLY and CDR2 FYNNEI. This CDR3 has 13 residues. The CDR3 sequence is CASSEGLNTEAFF. In DNA form, the CDR3 reads TGTGCCAGCAGTGAAGGCCTGAACACTGAAGCTTTCTTT.

Only one count was recorded for this clonotype. This chain joins TRBV14 and TRBJ2-7; no definite D call. Germline assignment: CDR1 SGHDN and CDR2 FVKESK. The CDR3 length is 12 residues. V gave up 0 bases and J gave up 4 bases, with 4 bases separating them. The CDR3 nucleotides are TGTGCCAGCAGCCAAGAAGGGTACGAGCAGTACGTC. Its translation: CASSQEGYEQYV.

The J gene is TRBJ2-5, the V gene TRBV13, with D tentatively TRBD2 (6 bases). The germline V gene has CDR1 PRHDT and CDR2 FYEKMQ (reference sequence). The CDR3 loop spans 13 amino acids. V was trimmed by 5 bases and J by 5 bases, leaving 12 bases between them. The CDR3 spells CASSPTSEETQYF. The CDR3 nucleotides read TGTGCCAGCAGCCCGACTAGTGAGGAGACCCAGTACTTC.

The chain has TRBV11-2 and TRBJ2-1; D unclear. Trimming cost V 6 bases and J 0 bases, with 12 bases left between them. The CDR3 is 15 residues long. Germline CDR1 SGHAT, CDR2 FQNNGV. CDR3 DNA: TGTGCCAGCAGATCAGACGGTAGCTCCTACAATGAGCAGTTCTTC. This sequence encodes CASRSDGSSYNEQFF.

This clonotype occurred a few times. The gene calls are TRBV11-3 and TRBJ2-7; no firm D call. Germline assignment: CDR1 SGHNT and CDR2 YENEEA. The CDR3 extends over 18 amino acids. V was shortened by 5 bases and J by 2 bases, with 25 bases between the two germline ends. This chain's CDR3 is CASSPPVWAGKGTYEQYF. The CDR3 DNA sequence: TGTGCCAGCAGCCCGCCCGTCTGGGCCGGCAAAGGGACCTACGAGCAGTACTTC.

The gene calls are TRBV20-1 and TRBJ1-3; D is uncertain. Per the germline V gene, CDR1 is DFQATT and CDR2 is SNEGSKA (reference sequence). This CDR3 is built from 15 residues. V shed 0 bases and J shed 0 bases, with 9 bases lying between them. CDR3 loop: CSARDHASSGNTIYF. Written as DNA, the CDR3 is TGCAGTGCTAGAGATCACGCGAGCTCTGGAAACACCATATATTTT.

The chain has TRBV30 and TRBJ2-1; D remains ambiguous. CDR1 is GTSNPN and CDR2 is SVGIG in the germline V gene (reference sequence). The CDR3 totals 12 residues. The V end lost 0 bases, the J end lost 8 bases, and 8 bases lay between the germline ends. The CDR3, as DNA: TGTGCCTGGAGTGTATTGGTGGATGAGCAGTTCTTC. It is translated as CAWSVLVDEQFF. The variable domain in full, completed from reference TRBV30 and TRBJ2-1, reads SQTIHQWPATLVQPVGSPLSLECTVEGTSNPNLYWYRQAAGRGLQLLFYSVGIGQISSEVPQNLSASRPQDRQFILSSKKLLLSDSGFYLCAWSVLVDEQFFGPGTRLTVL.

The V gene is TRBV4-2, the J gene TRBJ1-5; D gene ambiguous. Deletions cut 0 bases from V and 8 bases from J, with 8 bases between. Germline V lookup: CDR1 LGHNA, CDR2 YNFKEQ. CDR3 length equals 13 residues. The CDR3 loop reads CASSQDSFEPQHF. Here the CDR3 DNA reads TGTGCCAGCAGCCAAGATTCTTTCGAGCCCCAGCATTTT.

V and J are TRBV29-1 and TRBJ2-6, with 8 bases matching TRBD1. The germline V gene has CDR1 SQVTM and CDR2 ANQGSEA. Trimming took 5 bases from V and 0 from J; bases not matched to a gene: 3. The CDR3 sequence is 15 residues long. The CDR3 reads CSVQQGDSGANVLTF. CDR3 coding DNA: TGCAGCGTTCAACAGGGGGACTCTGGGGCCAACGTCCTGACTTTC. Looking up the rest from reference TRBV29-1 and TRBJ2-6 gives the full variable domain: SAVISQKPSRDICQRGTSLTIQCQVDSQVTMMFWYRQQPGQSLTLIATANQGSEATYESGFVIDKFPISRPNLTFSTLTVSNMSPEDSSIYLCSVQQGDSGANVLTFGAGSRLTVL.

The CDR3 region is CASSHLADVTYNEQFF. The CDR3 region has the DNA TGTGCCAGCAGCCACCTGGCCGACGTCACCTACAATGAGCAGTTCTTC. The chain is built from TRBV4-2 and TRBJ2-1; no clear D gene. The V end was cut by 3 bases, the J end by 2 bases, with 14 bases between. The CDR3 consists of 16 residues. CDR1 LGHNA and CDR2 YNFKEQ come from the germline V gene.

The chain is built from TRBV13 and TRBJ2-7, with 8 bases lining up with TRBD1. CDR1 and CDR2 (germline): PRHDT, FYEKMQ (reference sequence). The CDR3 contains 13 residues. With 5 bases clipped from V and 3 bases from J, the junction kept 3 bases outside the gene matches. The CDR3 reads CASSTGQGYEQYV. Here the CDR3 DNA reads TGTGCCAGCAGCACCGGACAGGGCTACGAGCAGTACGTC.

The chain uses TRBV2 and TRBJ2-7; D unclear. The germline gives CDR1 SNHLY, CDR2 FYNNEI. V was clipped by 2 bases and J by 0 bases, with 8 bases between them. This CDR3 is built from 14 residues. The CDR3 nucleotides are TGTGCCAGCAGTGAAAGATTGGTCTCCTACGAGCAGTACGTC. Amino acids: CASSERLVSYEQYV.